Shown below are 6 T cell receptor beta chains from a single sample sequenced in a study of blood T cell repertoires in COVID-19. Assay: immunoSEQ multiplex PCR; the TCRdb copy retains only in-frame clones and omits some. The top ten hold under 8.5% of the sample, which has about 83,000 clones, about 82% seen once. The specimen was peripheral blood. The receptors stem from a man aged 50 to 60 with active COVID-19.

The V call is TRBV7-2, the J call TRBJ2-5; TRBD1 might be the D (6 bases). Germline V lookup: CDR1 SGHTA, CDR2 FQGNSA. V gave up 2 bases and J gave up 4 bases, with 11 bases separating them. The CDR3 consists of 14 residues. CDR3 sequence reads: CASSLTGHLETQYF. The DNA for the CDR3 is TGTGCCAGCAGCTTAACGGGACACCTAGAGACCCAGTACTTC.

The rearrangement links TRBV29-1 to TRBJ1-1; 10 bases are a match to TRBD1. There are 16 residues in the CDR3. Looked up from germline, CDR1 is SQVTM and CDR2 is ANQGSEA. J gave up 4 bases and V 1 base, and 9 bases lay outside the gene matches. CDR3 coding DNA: TGCAGCGTTGAAGGTGGGACAGGGGACGCAAGCACTGAAGCTTTCTTT. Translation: CSVEGGTGDASTEAFF.

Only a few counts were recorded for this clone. As DNA, the CDR3 is TGTGCCAGCAGCCAAGATCTAGGGAGGGCCTACTATAATTCACCCCTCCACTTT. As protein: CASSQDLGRAYYNSPLHF. J is TRBJ1-6 and V is TRBV3-1 (or the pseudogene TRBV3-2), with D unclear. This CDR3 region has 18 residues. Germline CDR1 is LGHDT and CDR2 is YNNKEL (reference sequence). V was cut by 0 bases and J by 3 bases, with 15 bases left in between.

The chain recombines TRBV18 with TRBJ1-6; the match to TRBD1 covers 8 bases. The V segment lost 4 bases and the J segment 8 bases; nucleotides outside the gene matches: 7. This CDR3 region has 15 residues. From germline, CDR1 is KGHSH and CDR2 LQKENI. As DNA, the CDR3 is TGTGCCAGCTCACAAACAGGGGGGGAAGATTCACCCCTCCACTTT. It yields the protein CASSQTGGEDSPLHF.

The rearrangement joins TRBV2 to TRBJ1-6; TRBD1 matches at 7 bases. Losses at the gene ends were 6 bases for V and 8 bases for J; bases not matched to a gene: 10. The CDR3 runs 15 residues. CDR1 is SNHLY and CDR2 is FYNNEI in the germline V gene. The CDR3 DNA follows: TGTGCCAGCAGGACCCAGGGGGGCGGGTATTCACCCCTCCACTTT. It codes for CASRTQGGGYSPLHF.

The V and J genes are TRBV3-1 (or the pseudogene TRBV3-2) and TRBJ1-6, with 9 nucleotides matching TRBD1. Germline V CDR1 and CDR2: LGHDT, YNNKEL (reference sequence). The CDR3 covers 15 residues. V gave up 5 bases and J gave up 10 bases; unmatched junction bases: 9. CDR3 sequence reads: CASSTRQGEGSPLHF. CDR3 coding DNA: TGTGCCAGCAGCACAAGACAGGGGGAAGGCTCACCCCTCCACTTT.